This TCR beta chain came from a study of blood T cell repertoires in COVID-19. Study context: Some COVID-19 samples were acute and others convalescent; all came from the United States, Italy and Spain. From T cells, B-cell-depleted T cells, or PBMCs came the material, which was cDNA or gDNA.

In the source study's methods: Reference gene primer amplification gave estimated nucleated cell counts. The repertoire was sequenced with immunoSEQ multiplex PCR; TCRdb's copy has only in-frame clones and lacks some. V and J calls and clone size come straight from that table; D and trimming were deduced from the DNA. The sample has about 60,000 clones, around 86% seen once. This clone was counted a single time. The sample consisted of peripheral blood. The sequence derives from a man aged 35 to 55 with acute or convalescent COVID-19.

The CDR3 spells CATSDPGTRGGYTF. The DNA of the CDR3 is TGTGCCACCAGTGATCCCGGGACCAGGGGTGGCTACACCTTC. The rearrangement uses TRBV24-1 and TRBJ1-2, with D maybe TRBD1 (6 bases). In germline, CDR1 is KGHDR, CDR2 SFDVKD. The CDR3 loop spans 14 amino acids. V dropped 3 bases and J dropped 7 bases, with 14 bases sitting between them.